These T cell receptor beta chains were read from a single sample in a study of blood T cell repertoires in COVID-19. The table came from immunoSEQ multiplex PCR; TCRdb's copy has only in-frame clones and leaves some out. Of 280,000 or so clones detected, about four fifths appear once; the ten largest clones hold roughly a tenth. Material for sequencing was peripheral blood. These receptor sequences come from a woman in her 50s who had recovered from COVID-19. Both conserved end residues are part of each CDR3. Each record gives: D gene, CDR3 length, clone size, V gene, J gene, CDR3 protein, CDR3 DNA. A D gene is named only where the DNA matches it firmly. Size is stated for part of the rows, as once, few or many counts, or as a class when the clone is expanded.

d_call: .; cdr3_length: 16; clone_size: .; v_call: TRBV7-9; j_call: TRBJ1-4; cdr3_aa: CASSLGFGLDNEKLFF; cdr3_nt: TGTGCCAGCAGCCTCGGTTTTGGTCTTGATAATGAAAAACTGTTTTTT
d_call: .; cdr3_length: 14; clone_size: .; v_call: TRBV6-5; j_call: TRBJ1-2; cdr3_aa: CASSSQQGPYGYTF; cdr3_nt: TGTGCCAGCAGTTCCCAACAGGGTCCCTATGGCTACACCTTC
d_call: .; cdr3_length: 12; clone_size: .; v_call: TRBV3-1/TRBV3-2; j_call: TRBJ2-1; cdr3_aa: CASTGSANEQFF; cdr3_nt: TGTGCCAGCACGGGTAGTGCCAATGAGCAGTTCTTC
d_call: .; cdr3_length: 13; clone_size: once; v_call: TRBV24-1; j_call: TRBJ1-2; cdr3_aa: CATSSGILEGYTF; cdr3_nt: TGTGCCACCAGCTCCGGGATCTTAGAAGGCTACACCTTC
d_call: TRBD2; cdr3_length: 17; clone_size: .; v_call: TRBV14; j_call: TRBJ2-3; cdr3_aa: CASSLMASGGFTDTQYF; cdr3_nt: TGTGCCAGCAGCCTTATGGCTAGCGGGGGTTTCACAGATACGCAGTATTTT
d_call: TRBD1; cdr3_length: 13; clone_size: few; v_call: TRBV12-3/TRBV12-4; j_call: TRBJ2-5; cdr3_aa: CASSPTGAETQYF; cdr3_nt: TGTGCCAGCAGTCCCACAGGGGCAGAGACCCAGTACTTC
d_call: .; cdr3_length: 15; clone_size: .; v_call: TRBV27; j_call: TRBJ2-3; cdr3_aa: CASGQYDSSTDTQYF; cdr3_nt: TGTGCCAGCGGACAGTATGACTCTAGCACAGATACGCAGTATTTT
d_call: .; cdr3_length: 14; clone_size: once; v_call: TRBV7-2; j_call: TRBJ2-1; cdr3_aa: CASSLGLGSIEQFF; cdr3_nt: TGTGCCAGCAGCTTGGGACTTGGGAGTATTGAGCAGTTCTTC
d_call: .; cdr3_length: 16; clone_size: .; v_call: TRBV28; j_call: TRBJ1-5; cdr3_aa: CASSLRWASSNQPQHF; cdr3_nt: TGTGCCAGCAGTTTACGGTGGGCCTCGAGCAATCAGCCCCAGCATTTT
d_call: TRBD1; cdr3_length: 19; clone_size: .; v_call: TRBV14; j_call: TRBJ2-6; cdr3_aa: CASSQAVGTGRSGANVLTF; cdr3_nt: TGTGCCAGCAGCCAAGCAGTCGGGACAGGACGCTCTGGGGCCAACGTCCTGACTTTC
d_call: TRBD1; cdr3_length: 16; clone_size: once; v_call: TRBV4-3; j_call: TRBJ1-4; cdr3_aa: CASSQVTGGQYEKLFF; cdr3_nt: TGCGCCAGCAGCCAAGTTACAGGGGGTCAATACGAAAAACTGTTTTTT
d_call: TRBD1; cdr3_length: 18; clone_size: .; v_call: TRBV5-1; j_call: TRBJ1-4; cdr3_aa: CASSWRTGTERTNEKLFF; cdr3_nt: TGCGCCAGCAGCTGGAGGACAGGGACGGAGAGGACTAATGAAAAACTGTTTTTT
d_call: TRBD1; cdr3_length: 13; clone_size: .; v_call: TRBV5-1; j_call: TRBJ2-7; cdr3_aa: CASSWGQSYEQYF; cdr3_nt: TGCGCCAGCAGCTGGGGACAGTCCTACGAGCAGTACTTC
d_call: .; cdr3_length: 13; clone_size: .; v_call: TRBV19; j_call: TRBJ2-2; cdr3_aa: CASSIWGPGELFF; cdr3_nt: TGTGCCAGTAGTATCTGGGGGCCGGGGGAGCTGTTTTTT
d_call: TRBD1; cdr3_length: 15; clone_size: .; v_call: TRBV9; j_call: TRBJ2-3; cdr3_aa: CASSRQGAVADTQYF; cdr3_nt: TGTGCCAGCAGCCGACAGGGGGCGGTAGCAGATACGCAGTATTTT
d_call: .; cdr3_length: 16; clone_size: .; v_call: TRBV28; j_call: TRBJ1-6; cdr3_aa: CASSLEYGRGDSPLHF; cdr3_nt: TGTGCCAGCAGTTTAGAGTACGGGAGGGGTGATTCACCCCTCCACTTT
d_call: TRBD1; cdr3_length: 17; clone_size: .; v_call: TRBV6-2/TRBV6-3; j_call: TRBJ1-6; cdr3_aa: CASSYNRGREENSPLHF; cdr3_nt: TGTGCCAGCAGTTACAACAGGGGGCGCGAAGAAAATTCACCCCTCCACTTT
d_call: TRBD1; cdr3_length: 16; clone_size: .; v_call: TRBV5-1; j_call: TRBJ1-1; cdr3_aa: CASSWGQGRGNTEAFF; cdr3_nt: TGCGCCAGCAGCTGGGGACAGGGGAGGGGGAACACTGAAGCTTTCTTT
d_call: TRBD1; cdr3_length: 14; clone_size: .; v_call: TRBV6-5; j_call: TRBJ1-4; cdr3_aa: CASRPQGAGEKLFF; cdr3_nt: TGTGCCAGCAGGCCGCAGGGGGCGGGTGAAAAACTGTTTTTT
d_call: TRBD2; cdr3_length: 13; clone_size: .; v_call: TRBV10-3; j_call: TRBJ2-3; cdr3_aa: CAIGGLAGDTQYF; cdr3_nt: TGTGCCATCGGTGGACTAGCGGGAGATACGCAGTATTTT
d_call: .; cdr3_length: 14; clone_size: once; v_call: TRBV7-3; j_call: TRBJ2-3; cdr3_aa: CASSPPGGPTTQYF; cdr3_nt: TGTGCCAGCAGCCCTCCGGGCGGGCCGACCACGCAGTATTTT
d_call: TRBD1; cdr3_length: 15; clone_size: .; v_call: TRBV6-1; j_call: TRBJ1-1; cdr3_aa: CASREGQGWNTEAFF; cdr3_nt: TGTGCCAGCAGGGAAGGACAGGGCTGGAACACTGAAGCTTTCTTT
d_call: .; cdr3_length: 14; clone_size: .; v_call: TRBV7-8; j_call: TRBJ1-3; cdr3_aa: CASSSPSSGNTIYF; cdr3_nt: TGTGCCAGCAGCTCCCCCTCCTCTGGAAACACCATATATTTT
d_call: TRBD2; cdr3_length: 14; clone_size: .; v_call: TRBV7-9; j_call: TRBJ2-1; cdr3_aa: CASSRGLGDNEQFF; cdr3_nt: TGTGCCAGCAGTCGGGGACTAGGGGACAATGAGCAGTTCTTC
d_call: .; cdr3_length: 15; clone_size: .; v_call: TRBV6-5; j_call: TRBJ2-1; cdr3_aa: CASSYSTLEVNEQFF; cdr3_nt: TGTGCCAGCAGTTACTCGACACTAGAGGTGAATGAGCAGTTCTTC
d_call: TRBD1; cdr3_length: 17; clone_size: .; v_call: TRBV3-1/TRBV3-2; j_call: TRBJ2-7; cdr3_aa: CASSPRDRGPGTYEQYF; cdr3_nt: TGTGCCAGCAGCCCCCGGGACAGGGGACCTGGGACCTACGAGCAGTACTTC